This passage covers 8 T cell receptor beta chains from one sample sequenced in a study of cytomegalovirus exposure and HLA in healthy donors. PCR amplification relied on 60 Vbeta primers (plus 13 Jbeta primers). Assay: immunoSEQ multiplex PCR; the TCRdb copy retains only in-frame clones and omits some. The repertoire has roughly 110,000 clones, around three quarters of them found once; the top ten carry 0.87%. The material sequenced was PBMCs. The origin of the receptors is a woman in her twenties or thirties in good health and CMV-seronegative.

The rearrangement joins TRBV30 to TRBJ1-5; possible D gene TRBD1, 6 bases. The V end lost 2 bases, the J end lost 6 bases, and 8 bases lay between the germline ends. Germline V lookup: CDR1 GTSNPN, CDR2 SVGIG (reference sequence). This CDR3 comprises 12 residues. CDR3 in amino acids: CAWSPGVQPQHF. The CDR3 nucleotides read TGTGCCTGGAGTCCAGGGGTTCAGCCCCAGCATTTT.

The chain joins TRBV18 to TRBJ1-1, with a weak D call TRBD1 (5 bases). V was shortened by 1 base and J by 3 bases, with 9 bases between the two germline ends. CDR1 is KGHSH, CDR2 LQKENI, per germline. CDR3 length: 14 residues. The CDR3 region has the DNA TGTGCCAGCTCACCACGGGCGGGGCACACTGAAGCTTTCTTT. This translates into CASSPRAGHTEAFF. The entire variable domain, with the rest obtained from reference TRBV18 and TRBJ1-1, is as follows: NAGVMQNPRHLVRRRGQEARLRCSPMKGHSHVYWYRQLPEEGLKFMVYLQKENIIDESGMPKERFSAEFPKEGPSILRIQQVVRGDSAAYFCASSPRAGHTEAFFGQGTRLTVV.

This clone was detected a few times. Since no conserved phenylalanine or tryptophan closes the CDR3, a read error is the likely cause. The DNA is left out, because the CDR3 cannot be placed on it with certainty; the CDR3 is given as TCRdb lists it. The chain links TRBV6-5 to TRBJ2-7; TRBD2 was called by the table and not checked on the DNA. The CDR3 is 10 residues long, counting both termini. The germline V gene has CDR1 MNHEY and CDR2 SVGAGI. CDR3 region: CASRPSGGTG.

The genes are TRBV13 and TRBJ1-2; D unresolved. V gave up 0 bases and J gave up 5 bases, with 19 bases separating them. Germline-derived CDR1 and CDR2 are PRHDT and FYEKMQ (reference sequence). The CDR3 is 17 residues long. The CDR3: CASSLGRMGAGIYGYTF. Here the CDR3 DNA reads TGTGCCAGCAGCTTAGGCCGAATGGGCGCCGGCATTTATGGCTACACCTTC. Variable domain in full (rest from reference TRBV13 and TRBJ1-2): AAGVIQSPRHLIKEKRETATLKCYPIPRHDTVYWYQQGPGQDPQFLISFYEKMQSDKGSIPDRFSAQQFSDYHSELNMSSLELGDSALYFCASSLGRMGAGIYGYTFGSGTRLTVV.

The CDR3 loop reads CASSQELRNEAFF. CDR3 DNA: TGTGCCAGCAGCCAAGAGTTGAGAAATGAAGCTTTCTTT. The chain couples TRBV4-2 to TRBJ1-1; D is unclear. Germline-derived CDR1 and CDR2 are LGHNA and YNFKEQ. This CDR3 has 13 residues. Deletions cut 0 bases from V and 7 bases from J, with 9 bases between.

This clone was counted only a few times. Other DNA sequences of this sample code for an identical CDR3. The chain couples TRBV5-4 to TRBJ2-7, with 11 bases that match TRBD2. Germline CDR1 and CDR2: SGHNT and YYREEE (reference sequence). V shed 4 bases, J shed 2 bases, and the junction held 5 bases outside the gene matches. This CDR3 is 15 amino acids long. The CDR3 nucleotides are TGTGCCAGCAGCCCTGGGACTAGCGGTACCTACGAGCAGTACTTC. Its translation is CASSPGTSGTYEQYF.

The chain carries TRBV5-1 and TRBJ1-6; D not resolved. CDR1 and CDR2 (germline): SGHRS, YFSETQ. This CDR3 spans 15 amino acids. V dropped 0 bases and J dropped 9 bases, with 13 bases sitting between them. The CDR3 sequence: CASSLERGGGSPLHF. Written as DNA, the CDR3 is TGCGCCAGCAGCTTGGAGCGGGGAGGAGGTTCACCCCTCCACTTT.

The V call is TRBV28, the J call TRBJ1-1; D may be TRBD1 (6 bases). Germline loops: CDR1 MDHEN, CDR2 SYDVKM. The CDR3 totals 13 residues. V was trimmed by 6 bases and J by 0 bases, leaving 8 bases between them. In DNA form, the CDR3 reads TGTGCCAGCAGGGACAGCCTGAACACTGAAGCTTTCTTT. Its protein is CASRDSLNTEAFF.